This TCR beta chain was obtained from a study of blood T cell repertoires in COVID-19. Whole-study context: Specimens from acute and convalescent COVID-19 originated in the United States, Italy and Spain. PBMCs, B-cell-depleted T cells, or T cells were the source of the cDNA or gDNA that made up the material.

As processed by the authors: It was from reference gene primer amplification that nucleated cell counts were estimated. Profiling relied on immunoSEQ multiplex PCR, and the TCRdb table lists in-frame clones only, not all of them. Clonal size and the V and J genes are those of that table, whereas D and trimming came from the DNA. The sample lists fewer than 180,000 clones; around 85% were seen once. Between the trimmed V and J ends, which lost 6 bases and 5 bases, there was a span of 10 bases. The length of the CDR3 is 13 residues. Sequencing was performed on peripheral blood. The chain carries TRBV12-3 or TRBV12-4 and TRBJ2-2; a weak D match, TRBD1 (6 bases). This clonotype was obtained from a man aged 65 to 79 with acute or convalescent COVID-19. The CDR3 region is CASRTQGTGELFF. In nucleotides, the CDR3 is TGTGCCAGCAGAACACAGGGAACCGGGGAGCTGTTTTTT.